This TCR beta chain derives from a study of beta chain features in type 1 diabetes. Points from the study as a whole: Resolution of whether HLA type affects TCRB rearrangement was not achieved here. Shorter TCRB CDR3s, moderately but significantly so, were found in Type 1 diabetes patients in all four CD4+ subsets.

Expressed TCRB transcripts were sequenced because the isolated RNA had all been reverse transcribed beforehand. The method was immunoSEQ multiplex PCR; TCRdb's version includes in-frame clones alone and lacks a portion of them. Of approximately 270,000 clones listed, around 15% are singletons. Trimming at V came to 5 bases and at J to 4 bases, leaving 5 bases not matched to a gene. Germline-derived CDR1 and CDR2 are MDHEN and SYDVKM. The CDR3 is 15 amino acids. About this clone: Its antigen is not identified. The same CDR3 can be traced to other DNA sequences in this sample.

It was one heparinised blood draw, averaging about 120 mL, that each donor gave. The TCR was taken from a man aged 25 to 40 with type 1 diabetes. The chain links TRBV28 to TRBJ2-1, with 10 bases lining up with TRBD1. Specimen: naive CD4+ T cells from blood. The CDR3 DNA reads as TGTGCCAGCAGTCCACCGGGACAGGGGTACAATGAGCAGTTCTTC. It translates to CASSPPGQGYNEQFF.